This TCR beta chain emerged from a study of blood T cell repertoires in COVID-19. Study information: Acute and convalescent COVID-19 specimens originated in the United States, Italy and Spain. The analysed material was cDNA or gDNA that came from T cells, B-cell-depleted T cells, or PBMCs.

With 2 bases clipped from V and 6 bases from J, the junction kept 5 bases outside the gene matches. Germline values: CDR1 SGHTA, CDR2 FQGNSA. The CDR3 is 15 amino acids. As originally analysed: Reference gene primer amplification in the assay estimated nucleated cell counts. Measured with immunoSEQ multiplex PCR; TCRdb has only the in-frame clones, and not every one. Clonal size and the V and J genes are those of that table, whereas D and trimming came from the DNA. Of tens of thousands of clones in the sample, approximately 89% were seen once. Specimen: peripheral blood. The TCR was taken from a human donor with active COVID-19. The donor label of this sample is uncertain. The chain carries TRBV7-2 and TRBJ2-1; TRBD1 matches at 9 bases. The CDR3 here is CASSLRQGVINEQFF. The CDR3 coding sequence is TGTGCCAGCAGCTTAAGACAGGGGGTGATCAATGAGCAGTTCTTC.